A single count supports the clone carrying this T cell receptor beta chain. TCRdb's copy holds only in-frame clones and misses some; the assay was immunoSEQ multiplex PCR. The data contain around 65,000 clones, roughly 80% of them seen just once; the ten biggest clones take up roughly 23%. This record belongs to a study of T cell responses to AZD1222 COVID-19 vaccine. V was clipped by 6 bases and J by 0 bases; unmatched bases: 4. CDR1 and CDR2 (germline): MNHEY, SMNVEV (reference sequence). CDR3 size: 15 residues. The receptor was derived from an adult who received the AZD1222 COVID-19 vaccine. This chain uses TRBV27 with TRBJ2-3; 9 nucleotides match TRBD1. The sample was peripheral blood, taken 28 days after the second AZD1222 dose. In DNA form, the CDR3 reads TGTGCCAGCAGCCGACAGGGGGGTAGCACAGATACGCAGTATTTT. Amino acids: CASSRQGGSTDTQYF.